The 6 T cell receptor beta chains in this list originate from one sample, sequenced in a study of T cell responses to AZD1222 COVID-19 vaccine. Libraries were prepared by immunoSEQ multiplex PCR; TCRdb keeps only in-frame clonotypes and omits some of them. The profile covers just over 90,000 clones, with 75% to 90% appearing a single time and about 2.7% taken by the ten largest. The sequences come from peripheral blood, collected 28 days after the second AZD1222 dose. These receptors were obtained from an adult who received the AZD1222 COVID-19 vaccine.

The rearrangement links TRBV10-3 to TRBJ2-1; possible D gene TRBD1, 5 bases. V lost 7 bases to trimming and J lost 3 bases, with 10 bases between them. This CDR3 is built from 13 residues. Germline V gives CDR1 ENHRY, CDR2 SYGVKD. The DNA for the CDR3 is TGTGCCATCAAGCCAGGGATCTACAATGAGCAGTTCTTC. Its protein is CAIKPGIYNEQFF.

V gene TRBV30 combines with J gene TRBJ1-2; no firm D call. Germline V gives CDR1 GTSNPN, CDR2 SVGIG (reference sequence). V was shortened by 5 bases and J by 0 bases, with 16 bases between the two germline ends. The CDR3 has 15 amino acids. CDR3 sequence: CAWDLGGKANYGYTF. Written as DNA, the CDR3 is TGTGCCTGGGATTTGGGCGGAAAAGCTAACTATGGCTACACCTTC.

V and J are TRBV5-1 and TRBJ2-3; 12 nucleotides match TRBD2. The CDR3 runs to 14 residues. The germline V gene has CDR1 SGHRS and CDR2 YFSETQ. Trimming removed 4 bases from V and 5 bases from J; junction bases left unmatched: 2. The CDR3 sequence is CASSLAGGRDTQYF. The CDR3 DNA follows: TGCGCCAGCAGCCTAGCGGGGGGGCGAGATACGCAGTATTTT.

The CDR3 loop is CATGEGLWTEAFF. CDR3 sequence (DNA): TGTGCCACCGGGGAGGGGCTCTGGACTGAAGCTTTCTTT. The rearrangement links TRBV2 to TRBJ1-1; tentatively, D is TRBD1 (5 bases). The germline gives CDR1 SNHLY, CDR2 FYNNEI. CDR3 length equals 13 residues. Trimming removed 10 bases from V and 5 bases from J, with 17 bases in between.

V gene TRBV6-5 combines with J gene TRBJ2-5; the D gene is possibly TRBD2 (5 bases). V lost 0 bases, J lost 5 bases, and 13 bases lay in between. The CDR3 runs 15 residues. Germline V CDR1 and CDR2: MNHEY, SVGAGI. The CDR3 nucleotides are TGTGCCAGCAGTTACTCCGGGGTTTTAGGCGAGACCCAGTACTTC. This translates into CASSYSGVLGETQYF.

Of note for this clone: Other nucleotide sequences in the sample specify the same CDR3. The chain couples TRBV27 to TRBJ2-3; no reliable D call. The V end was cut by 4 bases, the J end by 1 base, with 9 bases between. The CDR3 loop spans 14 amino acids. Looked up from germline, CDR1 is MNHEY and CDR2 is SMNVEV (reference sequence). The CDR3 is CASSSPLGTDTQYF. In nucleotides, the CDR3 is TGTGCCAGCAGTTCTCCTCTAGGCACAGATACGCAGTATTTT.